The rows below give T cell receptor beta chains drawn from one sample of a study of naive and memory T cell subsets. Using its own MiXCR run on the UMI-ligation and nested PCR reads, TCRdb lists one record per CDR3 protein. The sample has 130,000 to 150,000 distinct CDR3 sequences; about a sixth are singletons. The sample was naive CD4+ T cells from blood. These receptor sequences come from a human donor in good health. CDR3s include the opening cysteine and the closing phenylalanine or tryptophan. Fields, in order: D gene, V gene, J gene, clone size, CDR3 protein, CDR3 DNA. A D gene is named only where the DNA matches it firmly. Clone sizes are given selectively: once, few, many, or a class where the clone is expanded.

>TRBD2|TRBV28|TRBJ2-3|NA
CASSSAGVLSDTQYF
TGTGCCAGCAGTTCCGCGGGAGTTCTTTCAGATACGCAGTATTTT
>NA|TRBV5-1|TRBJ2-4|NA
CASSLSSRLAKNIQYF
TGCGCCAGCAGCTTATCTAGCCGTCTAGCCAAAAACATTCAGTACTTC
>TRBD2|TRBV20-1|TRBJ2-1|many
CSATGTSGPPPYNEQFF
TGCAGTGCTACCGGGACTAGCGGGCCTCCACCATACAATGAGCAGTTCTTC
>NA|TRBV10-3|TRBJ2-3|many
CAIGMGTSRGTDTQYF
TGTGCCATCGGTATGGGGACGAGTCGAGGCACAGATACGCAGTATTTT
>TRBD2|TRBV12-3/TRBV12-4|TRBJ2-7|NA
CASSPQLAGGGEQYF
TGTGCCAGCAGTCCCCAACTAGCGGGAGGGGGGGAGCAGTACTTC
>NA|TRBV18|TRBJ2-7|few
CASSPGRGVGEQYF
TGTGCCAGCTCACCGGGTCGGGGAGTAGGAGAGCAGTACTTC
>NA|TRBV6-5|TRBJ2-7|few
CASSYSSQTTEQYF
TGTGCCAGCAGTTACTCGAGTCAGACCACGGAGCAGTACTTC
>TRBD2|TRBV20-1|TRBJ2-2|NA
CSARERASGSYTGELFF
TGCAGTGCTAGAGAAAGGGCTAGCGGGAGCTACACCGGGGAGCTGTTTTTT
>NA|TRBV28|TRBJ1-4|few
CASARGEKLFF
TGTGCCAGTGCACGAGGGGAAAAACTGTTTTTT
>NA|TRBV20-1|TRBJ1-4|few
CSANIGGNEKLFF
TGCAGTGCCAACATAGGGGGAAATGAAAAACTGTTTTTT
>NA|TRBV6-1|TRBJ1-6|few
CASSDVPRVTFRNSPLHF
TGTGCCAGCAGTGACGTCCCCAGGGTGACCTTCAGAAATTCACCCCTCCACTTT
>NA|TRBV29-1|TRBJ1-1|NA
CSVEGQKYTEAFF
TGCAGCGTTGAAGGGCAGAAATACACTGAAGCTTTCTTT
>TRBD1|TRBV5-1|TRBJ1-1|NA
CASSRRTGLNTEAFF
TGCGCCAGCAGCCGACGGACAGGGCTGAACACTGAAGCTTTCTTT
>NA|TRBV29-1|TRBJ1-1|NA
CSVTSRAVNTEAFF
TGCAGCGTTACGAGCAGAGCCGTGAACACTGAAGCTTTCTTT
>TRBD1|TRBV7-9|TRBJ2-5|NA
CASSSGTGGRETQYF
TGTGCCAGCAGCTCCGGGACAGGGGGAAGAGAGACCCAGTACTTC
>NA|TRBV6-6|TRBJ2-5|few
CASLGRLLGETQYF
TGTGCCAGCCTCGGTCGACTTCTCGGGGAGACCCAGTACTTC
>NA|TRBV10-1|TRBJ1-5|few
CASSTRADQPQHF
TGCGCCAGCAGTACCAGGGCTGATCAGCCCCAGCATTTT
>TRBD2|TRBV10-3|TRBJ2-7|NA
CAISDLAGYEQYF
TGTGCCATCAGTGATCTAGCGGGGTACGAGCAGTACTTC
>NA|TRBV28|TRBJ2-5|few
CASSFGVQETQYF
TGTGCCAGCAGTTTTGGGGTCCAAGAGACCCAGTACTTC
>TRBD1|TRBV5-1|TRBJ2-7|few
CASSGAGTAHEQYF
TGCGCCAGCAGCGGTGCCGGGACAGCCCACGAGCAGTACTTC
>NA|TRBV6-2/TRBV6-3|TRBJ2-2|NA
CASSSYRVGELFF
TGTGCCAGCAGTTCATACAGGGTCGGGGAGCTGTTTTTT
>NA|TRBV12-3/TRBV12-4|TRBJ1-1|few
CASSPLGGTEAFF
TGTGCCAGCAGTCCCCTGGGAGGCACTGAAGCTTTCTTT
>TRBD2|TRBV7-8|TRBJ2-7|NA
CASSFLTAGEGEQYF
TGTGCCAGCAGCTTTCTTACAGCGGGAGAGGGCGAGCAGTACTTC
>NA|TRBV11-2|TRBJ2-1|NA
CASRGGRGSYNEQFF
TGTGCCAGCAGAGGGGGGAGAGGGTCCTACAATGAGCAGTTCTTC
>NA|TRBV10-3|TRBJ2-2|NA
CAISELFGASGELFF
TGTGCCATCAGTGAGTTGTTCGGGGCCTCCGGGGAGCTGTTTTTT
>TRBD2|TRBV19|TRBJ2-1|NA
CASSPWGSGSKNEQFF
TGTGCCAGTAGTCCCTGGGGTAGCGGGAGTAAAAATGAGCAGTTCTTC
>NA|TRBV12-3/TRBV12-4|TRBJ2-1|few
CASSFYSAYNEQFF
TGTGCCAGCAGTTTCTACAGCGCCTACAATGAGCAGTTCTTC
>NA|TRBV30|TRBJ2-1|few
CAWRGRRSSYNEQFF
TGTGCCTGGAGGGGGAGGCGGAGCTCCTACAATGAGCAGTTCTTC
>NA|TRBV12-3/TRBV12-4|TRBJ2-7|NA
CASSLTSAGKGNSSYEQYF
TGTGCCAGCAGTTTAACATCAGCGGGCAAAGGAAATAGCTCCTACGAGCAGTACTTC
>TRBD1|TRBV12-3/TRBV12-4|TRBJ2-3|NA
CASTLRTGYTDTQYF
TGTGCCAGCACCCTAAGGACAGGCTACACAGATACGCAGTATTTT
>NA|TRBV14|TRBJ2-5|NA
CASSRPGSEYLKTQYF
TGTGCCAGCAGCCGCCCAGGGAGCGAGTATCTGAAGACCCAGTACTTC
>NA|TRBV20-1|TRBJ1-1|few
CSAHIGGMNTEAFF
TGCAGTGCTCATATTGGGGGGATGAACACTGAAGCTTTCTTT
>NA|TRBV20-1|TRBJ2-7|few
CSARTQGRGKGEQYF
TGCAGTGCTAGGACTCAGGGCAGAGGAAAAGGGGAGCAGTACTTC
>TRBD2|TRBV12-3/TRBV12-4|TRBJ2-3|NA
CASSGGAGGRTDTQYF
TGTGCCAGCAGTGGGGGGGCGGGAGGACGCACAGATACGCAGTATTTT
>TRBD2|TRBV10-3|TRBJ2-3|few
CAISSGREAGDTQYF
TGTGCCATCAGTAGTGGGCGGGAGGCCGGAGATACGCAGTATTTT
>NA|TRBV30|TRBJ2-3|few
CAWSVGWTGTSTDTQYF
TGTGCCTGGAGTGTGGGCTGGACGGGCACTAGCACAGATACGCAGTATTTT
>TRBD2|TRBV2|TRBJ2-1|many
CASSETSGRFSYNEQFF
TGTGCCAGCAGCGAGACTAGCGGGAGGTTCTCCTACAATGAGCAGTTCTTC
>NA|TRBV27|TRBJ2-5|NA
CASSAGRPLETQYF
TGTGCCAGCTCCGCCGGTCGGCCCCTGGAGACCCAGTACTTC
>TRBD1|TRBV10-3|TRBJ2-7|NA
CAISAGTGGASWASYEQYF
TGTGCCATCAGTGCTGGGACAGGGGGTGCCTCCTGGGCCTCCTACGAGCAGTACTTC
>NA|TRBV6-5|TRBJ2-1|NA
CASSYSSYNEQFF
TGTGCCAGCAGTTACTCCAGCTACAATGAGCAGTTCTTC
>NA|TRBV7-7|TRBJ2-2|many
CASSLDHYTGELFF
TGTGCCAGCAGCTTAGACCATTACACCGGGGAGCTGTTTTTT
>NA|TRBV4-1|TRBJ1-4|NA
CASSQDGNILTNEKLFF
TGCGCCAGCAGCCAAGATGGGAACATCCTAACTAATGAAAAACTGTTTTTT
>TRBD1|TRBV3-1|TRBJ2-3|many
CASSPRDRSTDTQYF
TGTGCCAGCAGCCCCCGGGACAGGAGCACAGATACGCAGTATTTT
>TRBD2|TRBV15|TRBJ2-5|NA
CATSRGLAGEFWETQYF
TGTGCCACCAGCAGAGGACTAGCGGGAGAGTTTTGGGAGACCCAGTACTTC
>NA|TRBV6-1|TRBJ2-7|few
CASSGPGRSYEQYF
TGTGCCAGCAGTGGGCCGGGAAGATCCTACGAGCAGTACTTC
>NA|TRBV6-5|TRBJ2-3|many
CASSSSTDTQYF
TGTGCCAGCAGTTCCAGCACAGATACGCAGTATTTT
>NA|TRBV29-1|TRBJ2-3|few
CSVDGGPDTQYF
TGCAGCGTTGACGGAGGTCCAGATACGCAGTATTTT
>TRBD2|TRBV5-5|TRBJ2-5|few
CASSFSGRLARQQETQYF
TGTGCCAGCAGCTTCTCTGGAAGACTAGCGAGACAACAAGAGACCCAGTACTTC
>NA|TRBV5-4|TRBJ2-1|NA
CASSTDRDYSYNEQFF
TGTGCCAGCAGCACCGACAGGGACTACTCCTACAATGAGCAGTTCTTC
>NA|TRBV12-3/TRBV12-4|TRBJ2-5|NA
CASSTGRYTKETQYF
TGTGCCAGCAGCACAGGACGGTATACCAAAGAGACCCAGTACTTC
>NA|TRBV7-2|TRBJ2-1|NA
CASSLGISSELFF
TGTGCCAGCAGCTTAGGGATATCATCCGAGCTGTTCTTC
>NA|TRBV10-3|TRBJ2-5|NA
CAISGTQARQETQYF
TGTGCCATCAGTGGGACACAGGCCCGTCAAGAGACCCAGTACTTC
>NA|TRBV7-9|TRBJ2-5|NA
CASSLSTGARETQYF
TGTGCCAGCAGCTTATCCACCGGGGCCAGGGAGACCCAGTACTTC
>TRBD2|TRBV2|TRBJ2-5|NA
CASRLGTSGSKGWGKTQYF
TGTGCCAGCAGACTTGGGACTAGCGGGTCGAAAGGGTGGGGAAAGACCCAGTACTTC
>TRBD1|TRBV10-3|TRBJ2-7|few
CAIRPGQATYEQYF
TGTGCCATCAGGCCGGGACAGGCTACCTACGAGCAGTACTTC
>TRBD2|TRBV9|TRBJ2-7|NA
CASSAAGTSETYEQYF
TGTGCCAGCAGCGCTGCCGGGACTAGCGAAACCTACGAGCAGTACTTC
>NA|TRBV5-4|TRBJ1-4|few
CASSSQDNEKLFF
TGTGCCAGCAGCTCCCAGGATAATGAAAAACTGTTTTTT
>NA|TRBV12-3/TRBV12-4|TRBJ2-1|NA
CASSFGPGRTQGGNEQFF
TGTGCCAGCAGTTTCGGGCCCGGCAGGACCCAAGGAGGCAATGAGCAGTTCTTC